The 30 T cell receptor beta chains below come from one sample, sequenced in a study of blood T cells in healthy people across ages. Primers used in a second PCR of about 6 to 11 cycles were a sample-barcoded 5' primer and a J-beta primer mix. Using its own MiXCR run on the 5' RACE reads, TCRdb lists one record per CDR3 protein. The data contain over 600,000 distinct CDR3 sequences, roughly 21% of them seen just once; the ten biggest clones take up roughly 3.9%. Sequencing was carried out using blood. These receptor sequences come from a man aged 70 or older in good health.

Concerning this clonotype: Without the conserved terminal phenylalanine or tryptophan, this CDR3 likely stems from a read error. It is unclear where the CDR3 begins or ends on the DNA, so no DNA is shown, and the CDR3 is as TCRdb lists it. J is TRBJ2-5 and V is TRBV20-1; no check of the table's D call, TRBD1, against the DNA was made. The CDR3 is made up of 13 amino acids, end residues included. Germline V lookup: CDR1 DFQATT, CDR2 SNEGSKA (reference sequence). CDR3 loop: CSASPESRETHYI.

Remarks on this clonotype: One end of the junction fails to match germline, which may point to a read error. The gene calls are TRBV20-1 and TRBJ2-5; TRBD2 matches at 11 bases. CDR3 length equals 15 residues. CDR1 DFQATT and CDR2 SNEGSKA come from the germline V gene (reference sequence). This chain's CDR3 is CSAISLAGGQEAQYF. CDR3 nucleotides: TGCAGTGCTATATCTCTAGCGGGAGGACAAGAGGCCCAGTACTTC.

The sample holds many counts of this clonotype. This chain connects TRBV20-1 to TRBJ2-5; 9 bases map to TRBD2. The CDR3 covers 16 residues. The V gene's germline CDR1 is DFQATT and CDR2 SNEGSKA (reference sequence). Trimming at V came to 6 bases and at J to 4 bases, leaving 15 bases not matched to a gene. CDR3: CSAQTSGALVGETQYF. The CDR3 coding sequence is TGCAGTGCGCAGACTAGCGGAGCTCTGGTTGGAGAGACCCAGTACTTC.

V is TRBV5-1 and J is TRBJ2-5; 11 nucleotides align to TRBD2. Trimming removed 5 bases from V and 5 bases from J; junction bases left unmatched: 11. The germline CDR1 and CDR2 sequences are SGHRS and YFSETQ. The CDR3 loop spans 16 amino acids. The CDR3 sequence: CASSSTSGGAPETQYF. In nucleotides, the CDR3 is TGCGCCAGCAGTTCTACTAGCGGGGGAGCCCCGGAGACCCAGTACTTC.

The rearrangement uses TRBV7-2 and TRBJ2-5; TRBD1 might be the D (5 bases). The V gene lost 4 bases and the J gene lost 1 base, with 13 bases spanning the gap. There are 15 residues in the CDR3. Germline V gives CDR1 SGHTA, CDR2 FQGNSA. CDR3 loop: CASSSRRDSQETQYF. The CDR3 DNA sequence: TGTGCCAGCAGCTCCCGACGAGACAGCCAAGAGACCCAGTACTTC.

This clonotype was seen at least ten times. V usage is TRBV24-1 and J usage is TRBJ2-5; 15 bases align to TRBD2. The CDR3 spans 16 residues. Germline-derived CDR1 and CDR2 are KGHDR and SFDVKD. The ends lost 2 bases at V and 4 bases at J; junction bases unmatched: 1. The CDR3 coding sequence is TGTGCCACCAGTGATTCGGGACTAGCGGGAGGAGAGACCCAGTACTTC. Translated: CATSDSGLAGGETQYF.

CDR3 sequence (DNA): TGCAGTGCTATCGAACTAGCGGGAGGTCCAGATACGCAGTATTTT. It codes for CSAIELAGGPDTQYF. This chain links TRBV20-1 with TRBJ2-3; TRBD2 aligns across 12 bases. Per the germline V gene, CDR1 is DFQATT and CDR2 is SNEGSKA (reference sequence). This CDR3 comprises 15 residues. V lost 4 bases to trimming and J lost 4 bases; unmatched junction nucleotides: 6.

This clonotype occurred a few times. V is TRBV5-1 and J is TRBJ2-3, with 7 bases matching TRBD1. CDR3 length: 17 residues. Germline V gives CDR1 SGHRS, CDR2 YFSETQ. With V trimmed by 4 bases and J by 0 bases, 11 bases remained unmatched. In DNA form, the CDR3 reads TGCGCCAGCAGCGTCCCGACAGGGAGTGGTAGCACAGATACGCAGTATTTT. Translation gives CASSVPTGSGSTDTQYF. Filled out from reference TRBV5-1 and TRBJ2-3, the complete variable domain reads KAGVTQTPRYLIKTRGQQVTLSCSPISGHRSVSWYQQTPGQGLQFLFEYFSETQRNKGNFPGRFSGRQFSNSRSEMNVSTLELGDSALYLCASSVPTGSGSTDTQYFGPGTRLTVL.

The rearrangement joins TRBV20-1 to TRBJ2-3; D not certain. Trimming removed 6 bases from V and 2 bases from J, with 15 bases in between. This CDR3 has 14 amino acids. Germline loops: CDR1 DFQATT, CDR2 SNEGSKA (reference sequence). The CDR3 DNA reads TGCAGTGCCCTGCGCTCGTGGGCCACAGATACGCAGTATTTT. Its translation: CSALRSWATDTQYF.

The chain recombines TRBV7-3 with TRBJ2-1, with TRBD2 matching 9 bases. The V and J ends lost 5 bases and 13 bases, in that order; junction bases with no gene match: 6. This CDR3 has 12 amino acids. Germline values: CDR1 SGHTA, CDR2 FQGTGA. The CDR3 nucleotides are TGTGCCAGCAGCCCAGGGACTAGCCAACAGTTCTTC. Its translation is CASSPGTSQQFF.

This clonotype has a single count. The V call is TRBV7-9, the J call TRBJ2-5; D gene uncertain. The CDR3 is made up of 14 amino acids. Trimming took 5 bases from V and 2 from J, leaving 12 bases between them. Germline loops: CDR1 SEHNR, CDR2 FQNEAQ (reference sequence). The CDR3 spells CASSQSWEQETQYF. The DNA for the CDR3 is TGTGCCAGCAGCCAATCCTGGGAACAAGAGACCCAGTACTTC.

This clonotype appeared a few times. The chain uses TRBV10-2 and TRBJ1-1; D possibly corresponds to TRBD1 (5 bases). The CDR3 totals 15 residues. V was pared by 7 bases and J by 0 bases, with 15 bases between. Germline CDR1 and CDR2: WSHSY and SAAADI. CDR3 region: CASTDRDPLNTEAFF. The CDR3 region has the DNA TGCGCCAGCACAGATCGGGACCCCCTGAACACTGAAGCTTTCTTT.

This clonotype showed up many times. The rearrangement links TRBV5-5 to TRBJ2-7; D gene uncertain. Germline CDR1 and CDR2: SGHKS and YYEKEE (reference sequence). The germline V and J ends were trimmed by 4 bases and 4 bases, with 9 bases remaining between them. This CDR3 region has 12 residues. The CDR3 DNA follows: TGTGCCAGCAGCCTAGAATTTTACGAGCAGTACTTC. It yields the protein CASSLEFYEQYF.

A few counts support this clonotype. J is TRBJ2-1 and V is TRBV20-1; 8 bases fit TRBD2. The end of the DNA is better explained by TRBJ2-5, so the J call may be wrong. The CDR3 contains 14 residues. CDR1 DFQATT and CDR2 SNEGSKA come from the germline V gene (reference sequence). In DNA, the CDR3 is TGCAGTGGGATGCTTAGCGGGAATCAAGAGACCCAGTACTTC. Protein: CSGMLSGNQETQYF.

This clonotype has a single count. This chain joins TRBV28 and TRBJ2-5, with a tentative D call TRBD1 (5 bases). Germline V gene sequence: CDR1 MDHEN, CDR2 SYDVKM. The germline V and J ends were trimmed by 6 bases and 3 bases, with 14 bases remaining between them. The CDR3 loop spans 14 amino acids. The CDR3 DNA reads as TGTGCCAGCAGCAGGGTAGGAGTTGAAGAGACCCAGTACTTC. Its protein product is CASSRVGVEETQYF. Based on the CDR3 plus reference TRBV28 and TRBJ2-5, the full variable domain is DVKVTQSSRYLVKRTGEKVFLECVQDMDHENMFWYRQDPGLGLRLIYFSYDVKMKEKGDIPEGYSVSREKKERFSLILESASTNQTSMYLCASSRVGVEETQYFGPGTRLLVL.

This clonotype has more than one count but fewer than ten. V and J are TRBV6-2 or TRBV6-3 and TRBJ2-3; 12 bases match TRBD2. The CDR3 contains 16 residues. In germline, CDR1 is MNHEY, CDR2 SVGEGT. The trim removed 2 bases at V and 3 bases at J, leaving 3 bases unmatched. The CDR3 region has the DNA TGTGCCAGCAGTTACCACACTAGCGGGAGGACAGATACGCAGTATTTT. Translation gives CASSYHTSGRTDTQYF.

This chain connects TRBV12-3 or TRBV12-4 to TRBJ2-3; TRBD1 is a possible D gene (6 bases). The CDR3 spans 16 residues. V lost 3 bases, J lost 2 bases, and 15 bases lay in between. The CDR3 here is CASSLSGHPITDTQYF. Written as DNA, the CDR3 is TGTGCCAGCAGTTTGTCGGGACACCCAATCACAGATACGCAGTATTTT.

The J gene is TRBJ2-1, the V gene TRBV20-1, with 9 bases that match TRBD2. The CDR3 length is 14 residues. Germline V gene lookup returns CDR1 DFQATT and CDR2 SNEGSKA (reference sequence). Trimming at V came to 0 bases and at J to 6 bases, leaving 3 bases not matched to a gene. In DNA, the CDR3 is TGCAGTGCTAGAGATTCGGGACTAGCCAATGAGCAGTTCTTC. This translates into CSARDSGLANEQFF.

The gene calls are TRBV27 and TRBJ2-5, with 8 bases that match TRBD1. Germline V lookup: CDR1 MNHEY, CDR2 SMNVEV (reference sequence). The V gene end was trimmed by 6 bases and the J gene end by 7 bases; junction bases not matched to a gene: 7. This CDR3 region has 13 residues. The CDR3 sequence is CASSSGGLGTQYF. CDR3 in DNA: TGTGCCAGCAGCTCAGGGGGCCTCGGGACCCAGTACTTC.

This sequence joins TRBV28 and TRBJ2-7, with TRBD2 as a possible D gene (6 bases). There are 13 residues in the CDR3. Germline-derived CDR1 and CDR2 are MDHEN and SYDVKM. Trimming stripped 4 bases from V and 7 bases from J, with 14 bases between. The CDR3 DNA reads TGTGCCAGCAGTTATGTCAGGGCGGGAGAGCAGTACTTC. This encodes CASSYVRAGEQYF.

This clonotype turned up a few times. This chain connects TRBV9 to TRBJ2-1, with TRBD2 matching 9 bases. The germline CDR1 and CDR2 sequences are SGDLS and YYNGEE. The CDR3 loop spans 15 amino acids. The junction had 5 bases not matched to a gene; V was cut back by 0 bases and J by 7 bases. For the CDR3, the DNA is TGTGCCAGCAGCGTAGAGGTAGCGGGAGCTAATGAGCAGTTCTTC. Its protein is CASSVEVAGANEQFF.

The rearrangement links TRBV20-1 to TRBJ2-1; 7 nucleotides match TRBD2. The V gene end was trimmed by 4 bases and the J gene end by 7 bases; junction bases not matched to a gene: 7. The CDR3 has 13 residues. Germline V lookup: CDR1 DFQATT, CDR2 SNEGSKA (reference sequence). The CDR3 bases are TGCAGTGCTAATGGCGGGAGTCGAAATGAGCAGTTCTTC. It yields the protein CSANGGSRNEQFF.

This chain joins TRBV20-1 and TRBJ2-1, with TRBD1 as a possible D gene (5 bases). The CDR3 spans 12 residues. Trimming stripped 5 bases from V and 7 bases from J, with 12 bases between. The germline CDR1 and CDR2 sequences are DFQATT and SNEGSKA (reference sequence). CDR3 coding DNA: TGCAGTGCTGGGCAGGGTAATAATGAGCAGTTCTTC. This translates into CSAGQGNNEQFF.

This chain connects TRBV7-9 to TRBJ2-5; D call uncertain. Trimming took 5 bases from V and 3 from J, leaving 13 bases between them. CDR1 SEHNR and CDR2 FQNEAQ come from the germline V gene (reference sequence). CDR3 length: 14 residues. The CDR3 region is CASSPTTVKETQYF. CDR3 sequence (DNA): TGTGCCAGCAGCCCGACGACTGTAAAAGAGACCCAGTACTTC.

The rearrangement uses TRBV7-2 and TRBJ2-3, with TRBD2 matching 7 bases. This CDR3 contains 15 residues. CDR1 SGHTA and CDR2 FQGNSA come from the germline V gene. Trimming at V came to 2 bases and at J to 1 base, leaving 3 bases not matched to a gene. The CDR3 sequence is CASSLNRGGTDTQYF. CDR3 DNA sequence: TGTGCCAGCAGCTTAAACCGGGGGGGCACAGATACGCAGTATTTT.

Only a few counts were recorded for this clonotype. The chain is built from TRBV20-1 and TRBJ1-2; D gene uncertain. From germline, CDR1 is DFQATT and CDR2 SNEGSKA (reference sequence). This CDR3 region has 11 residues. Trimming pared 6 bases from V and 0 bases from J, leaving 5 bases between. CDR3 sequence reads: CSAGANYGYTF. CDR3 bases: TGCAGTGCCGGGGCTAACTATGGCTACACCTTC.

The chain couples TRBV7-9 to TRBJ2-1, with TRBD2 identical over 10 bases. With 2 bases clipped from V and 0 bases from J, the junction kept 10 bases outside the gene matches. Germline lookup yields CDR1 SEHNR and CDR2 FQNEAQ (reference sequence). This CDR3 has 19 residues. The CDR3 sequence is CASSLPSGRLGSSYNEQFF. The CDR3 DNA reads TGTGCCAGCAGCTTACCTAGCGGGAGACTGGGGAGCTCCTACAATGAGCAGTTCTTC.

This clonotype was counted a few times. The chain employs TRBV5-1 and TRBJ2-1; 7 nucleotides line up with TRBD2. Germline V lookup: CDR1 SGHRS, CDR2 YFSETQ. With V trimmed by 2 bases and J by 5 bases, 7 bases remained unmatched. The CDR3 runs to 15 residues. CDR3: CASSFGGRENNEQFF. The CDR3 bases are TGCGCCAGCAGCTTCGGGGGGAGGGAAAACAATGAGCAGTTCTTC. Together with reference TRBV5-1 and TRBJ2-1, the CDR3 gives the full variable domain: KAGVTQTPRYLIKTRGQQVTLSCSPISGHRSVSWYQQTPGQGLQFLFEYFSETQRNKGNFPGRFSGRQFSNSRSEMNVSTLELGDSALYLCASSFGGRENNEQFFGPGTRLTVL.

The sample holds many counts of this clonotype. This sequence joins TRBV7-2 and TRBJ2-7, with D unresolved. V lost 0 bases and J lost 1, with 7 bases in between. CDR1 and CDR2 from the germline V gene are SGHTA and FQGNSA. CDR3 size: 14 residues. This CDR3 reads CASSLATVSYEQYF. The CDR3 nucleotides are TGTGCCAGCAGCTTAGCGACGGTATCCTACGAGCAGTACTTC.

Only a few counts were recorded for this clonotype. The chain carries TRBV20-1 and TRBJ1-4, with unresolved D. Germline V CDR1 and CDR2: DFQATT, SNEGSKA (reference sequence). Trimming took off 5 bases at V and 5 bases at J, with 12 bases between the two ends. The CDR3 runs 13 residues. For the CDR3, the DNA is TGCAGTGCTCGCCGGGCCACGAATGAAAAACTGTTTTTT. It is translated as CSARRATNEKLFF.